The 5 T cell receptor beta chains reported below all come from one sample, sequenced in a study of T cells in Graves' hyperthyroidism and ophthalmopathy (dated by TCRdb to about 2019). The library relied on multiplex PCR. Sequenced using an Illumina HiSeq 2000. TCR beta CDR3 regions were amplified from RNA transcripts. A first-round RT-PCR of the TCR CDR3 used the HTBI primer set with the Qiagen OneStep RT-PCR kit. TCRdb reran the public reads through fastp at Q25 and MiXCR, keeping productive beta chains. Rows matching on CDR3 protein sequence are summarized as one entry with the most common DNA and genes. The sample table holds about 420,000 distinct CDR3 sequences, of which around 14% were seen once. Of the sample, over 12% is held by the ten largest clones. Sequenced: blood. These receptors all come from a woman in her late teens or twenties with Graves' hyperthyroidism.

V is TRBV6-2 or TRBV6-3 and J is TRBJ2-2; TRBD1 might be the D (6 bases). The germline V and J ends were trimmed by 9 bases and 7 bases, with 12 bases remaining between them. Germline CDR1 and CDR2: MNHEY and SVGEGT. The CDR3 covers 12 residues. The CDR3 loop reads CASQTGFGELFF. For the CDR3, the DNA is TGTGCCAGTCAAACAGGGTTCGGGGAGCTGTTTTTT.

This chain links TRBV6-5 with TRBJ2-7; perhaps TRBD2 as D (6 bases). The germline gives CDR1 MNHEY, CDR2 SVGAGI. This CDR3 comprises 17 residues. Trimming left V 2 bases short and J 3 bases short, with 20 bases between. The CDR3 here is CASSYQYRDFRLYEQYF. The CDR3 bases are TGTGCCAGCAGTTACCAATACCGGGACTTCCGACTCTACGAGCAGTACTTC.

This clonotype came up a few times. The chain carries TRBV11-1 and TRBJ2-1; TRBD1 agrees at 9 bases. The CDR3 has 15 residues. CDR1 SGHAT and CDR2 FQDESV come from the germline V gene (reference sequence). The ends lost 4 bases at V and 9 bases at J; junction bases unmatched: 10. In nucleotides, the CDR3 is TGTGCCAGCAGCTCCGGGACAGGGTGGAATCGTGAGCAGTTCTTC. It encodes CASSSGTGWNREQFF.

This clonotype was counted at least ten times. CDR3 coding DNA: TGTGCCAGCAGTTACGCCCGGTTGACTCAAGAGACCCAGTACTTC. As protein: CASSYARLTQETQYF. The chain carries TRBV6-2 or TRBV6-3 and TRBJ2-5; no clear D gene. This CDR3 is built from 15 residues. Germline CDR1 reads MNHEY; CDR2 reads SVGEGT. V dropped 2 bases and J dropped 2 bases, with 12 bases sitting between them.

In this sample, this clonotype turned up many times. The chain's CDR3 is CASSLPTGIEQFF. CDR3 coding DNA: TGTGCCAGCAGTTTACCGACAGGAATTGAGCAGTTCTTC. The chain joins TRBV12-3 or TRBV12-4 to TRBJ2-1; D perhaps matches TRBD1 (6 bases). Trimming pared 2 bases from V and 9 bases from J, leaving 11 bases between. The CDR3 consists of 13 residues.